This T cell receptor (beta chain) was identified during a study of cytomegalovirus exposure and HLA in healthy donors. General study points: A previous analysis found most TCR beta V segments productive roughly 87% or roughly 30% of the time.

On this clone: The target antigen is unknown.

60 Vbeta and 13 Jbeta primers were used in PCR. Sequenced by immunoSEQ multiplex PCR; TCRdb stores in-frame clones only, minus some. The sample has roughly 77,000 clones, and its top ten clones hold about 4.6%. The sample taken for sequencing was PBMCs. This sequence was found in a man aged 30-40 years in good health and CMV-seronegative.

As DNA, the CDR3 is TGTGCCTGGAGTGCGGACTTAGATACGCAGTATTTT. Protein product: CAWSADLDTQYF. The V call is TRBV30, the J call TRBJ2-3; D is possibly TRBD2 (5 bases). Trimming stripped 1 base from V and 5 bases from J, with 7 bases between. The germline CDR1 and CDR2 sequences are GTSNPN and SVGIG (reference sequence). CDR3 size: 12 residues.